The 31 T cell receptor beta chains in this list originate from one sample, sequenced in a study of vaccination and CD4 T cells after COVID-19. One entry per CDR3 protein results from TCRdb running MiXCR on the PCR reads. The sample carries tens of thousands of distinct CDR3 sequences, approximately 51% recorded once. This sample comprised CD4+ T cells from blood, obtained before SARS-CoV-2 vaccination. The source is a human donor who had recovered from COVID-19.

This clonotype was detected a few times. V gene TRBV28 combines with J gene TRBJ1-1; a weak D match, TRBD1 (6 bases). This CDR3 spans 15 amino acids. Germline V gene lookup returns CDR1 MDHEN and CDR2 SYDVKM. Trimming left V 2 bases short and J 4 bases short, with 14 bases between. CDR3 in amino acids: CASSLGGGGSTEAFF. Here the CDR3 DNA reads TGTGCCAGCAGTTTAGGGGGGGGCGGTAGCACTGAAGCTTTCTTT.

Only one count was recorded for this clonotype. This chain uses TRBV29-1 with TRBJ1-1, with no clear D. The germline V and J ends were trimmed by 0 bases and 4 bases, with 12 bases remaining between them. From germline, CDR1 is SQVTM and CDR2 ANQGSEA. The CDR3 length is 14 residues. The CDR3 bases are TGCAGCGTTGAAGACCGGACCGAGGGCACTGAAGCTTTCTTT. Its protein is CSVEDRTEGTEAFF.

V gene TRBV7-2 combines with J gene TRBJ2-6, with a tentative D call TRBD2 (5 bases). This CDR3 has 16 residues. From germline, CDR1 is SGHTA and CDR2 FQGNSA. V was pared by 1 base and J by 1 base, with 8 bases between. The CDR3: CASSLGAGSGANVLTF. In DNA form, the CDR3 reads TGTGCCAGCAGCTTAGGGGCGGGTTCTGGGGCCAACGTCCTGACTTTC.

This sequence joins TRBV20-1 and TRBJ2-3; the match to TRBD2 covers 11 bases. CDR3 size: 16 residues. Per the germline V gene, CDR1 is DFQATT and CDR2 is SNEGSKA (reference sequence). Trimming removed 0 bases from V and 5 bases from J; junction bases left unmatched: 7. This CDR3 reads CSAREATSGRRDTQYF. CDR3 DNA: TGCAGTGCTAGAGAAGCTACTAGCGGGAGACGAGATACGCAGTATTTT.

In this sample, this clonotype turned up a few times. The J gene is TRBJ2-1, the V gene TRBV7-9; TRBD1 aligns across 10 bases. The V and J ends lost 4 bases and 11 bases, in that order; junction bases with no gene match: 2. Germline V gene lookup returns CDR1 SEHNR and CDR2 FQNEAQ (reference sequence). The CDR3 loop spans 12 amino acids. CDR3 residues: CASSWGQGKQFF. DNA of the CDR3: TGTGCCAGCAGCTGGGGACAGGGGAAGCAGTTCTTC.

In this sample, this clonotype turned up a few times. This chain connects TRBV27 to TRBJ1-2; D is possibly TRBD1 (6 bases). Germline-derived CDR1 and CDR2 are MNHEY and SMNVEV (reference sequence). Trimming cost V 3 bases and J 4 bases, with 15 bases left between them. The CDR3 is made up of 15 amino acids. The DNA of the CDR3 is TGTGCCAGCAGTTTTCCGGGGGCCCCCCTCTATGGCTACACCTTC. It codes for CASSFPGAPLYGYTF.

The chain employs TRBV19 and TRBJ2-6; weak D call: TRBD2 (5 bases). The length of the CDR3 is 15 residues. CDR1 and CDR2 (germline): LNHDA, SQIVND (reference sequence). Trimming took off 3 bases at V and 4 bases at J, with 10 bases between the two ends. CDR3 region: CASSMWSGGANVLTF. The CDR3 DNA reads TGTGCCAGTAGTATGTGGTCGGGAGGGGCCAACGTCCTGACTTTC.

The genes are TRBV4-3 and TRBJ1-6; possibly TRBD1 for D (5 bases). V was shortened by 4 bases and J by 0 bases, with 7 bases between the two germline ends. CDR3 length: 15 amino acids. CDR1 and CDR2 (germline): LGHNA, YSLEER. CDR3 amino acids: CASSLDSSYNSPLHF. For the CDR3, the DNA is TGCGCCAGCAGCCTAGACAGCTCCTATAATTCACCCCTCCACTTT.

A few counts support this clonotype. The chain employs TRBV6-1 and TRBJ2-1; 8 nucleotides match TRBD1. Germline CDR1 MNHNS, CDR2 SASEGT. With 4 bases clipped from V and 0 bases from J, the junction kept 2 bases outside the gene matches. The length of the CDR3 is 15 residues. This CDR3 reads CASSVTGGSYNEQFF. The DNA of the CDR3 is TGTGCCAGCAGTGTCACAGGGGGCTCCTACAATGAGCAGTTCTTC.

This clonotype was observed once. The chain's CDR3 is CSETGPGQAKNIQYF. The CDR3 DNA reads TGCAGTGAAACGGGCCCTGGCCAAGCCAAAAACATTCAGTACTTC. This sequence joins TRBV20-1 and TRBJ2-4; D not certain. Trimming left V 7 bases short and J 0 bases short, with 16 bases between. The CDR3 runs to 15 residues. Germline assignment: CDR1 DFQATT and CDR2 SNEGSKA (reference sequence).

J is TRBJ1-1 and V is TRBV7-9; D gene unclear. In germline, CDR1 is SEHNR, CDR2 FQNEAQ (reference sequence). CDR3 length: 14 amino acids. Trimming removed 5 bases at V and 5 bases at J, with 15 bases between. CDR3 sequence (DNA): TGTGCCAGCAGCCACCTTGACCGAAGAACTGAAGCTTTCTTT. The encoded protein is CASSHLDRRTEAFF.

This clonotype was seen a single time. The V gene is TRBV7-9, the J gene TRBJ2-1; a possible D gene is TRBD1 (7 bases). V lost 5 bases and J lost 7, with 18 bases in between. The CDR3 contains 15 residues. Germline V gene sequence: CDR1 SEHNR, CDR2 FQNEAQ (reference sequence). The CDR3 region has the DNA TGTGCCAGCAGCCGATACCCGACAGGGAGGAATGAGCAGTTCTTC. Translating it yields CASSRYPTGRNEQFF.

This clonotype was seen a few times. CDR3 amino acids: CASSLTEGSELFF. The CDR3 DNA sequence: TGTGCCAGCAGCTTAACGGAGGGAAGTGAGCTGTTTTTT. The V call is TRBV7-3, the J call TRBJ2-2, with a tentative D call TRBD2 (6 bases). Trimming took 0 bases from V and 11 from J, leaving 10 bases between them. The germline V gene has CDR1 SGHTA and CDR2 FQGTGA. The CDR3 length is 13 residues.

This clonotype was detected only a few times. The chain combines TRBV24-1 with TRBJ2-5, with D perhaps assigned TRBD1 or TRBD2 (5 bases each). Between the trimmed V and J ends, which lost 8 bases and 2 bases, there was a span of 11 bases. Germline CDR1 KGHDR, CDR2 SFDVKD. This CDR3 spans 13 amino acids. The CDR3 nucleotides are TGTGCCACCAACAGTGGGGGACAAGAGACCCAGTACTTC. Its translation is CATNSGGQETQYF.

The rearrangement joins TRBV7-3 to TRBJ2-5; a weak D match, TRBD1 (6 bases). Germline V CDR1 and CDR2: SGHTA, FQGTGA. Deletions cut 5 bases from V and 4 bases from J, with 11 bases between. The CDR3 is 13 amino acids. The CDR3 is CASSPGHSETQYF. Here the CDR3 DNA reads TGTGCCAGCAGCCCGGGACACTCAGAGACCCAGTACTTC.

The DNA for the CDR3 is TGTGCCAGCAGCTTAGCAGGACTAGCGGGAATTTACGAGCAGTACTTC. As protein: CASSLAGLAGIYEQYF. The chain recombines TRBV7-2 with TRBJ2-7; 12 nucleotides line up with TRBD2. Germline CDR1 is SGHTA and CDR2 is FQGNSA. J lost 4 bases, V lost 0 bases, and 4 bases had no gene match. This CDR3 contains 16 residues.

The V call is TRBV29-1, the J call TRBJ1-1, with D unclear. The CDR3 has 14 amino acids. V dropped 5 bases and J dropped 3 bases, with 16 bases sitting between them. Germline CDR1 and CDR2: SQVTM and ANQGSEA. Written as DNA, the CDR3 is TGCAGCGTTTCGATACGCCGGTCGGACACTGAAGCTTTCTTT. Amino acids: CSVSIRRSDTEAFF.

Concerning this clonotype: One end of the junction does not line up with germline, which may come from a read error. This sequence joins TRBV10-3 and TRBJ1-6, with D possibly TRBD1 on 6 matching bases. This CDR3 contains 13 residues. From germline, CDR1 is ENHRY and CDR2 SYGVKD. The CDR3 is CAIAGTSDSSLHF. The CDR3 DNA reads as TGTGCCATCGCTGGGACATCGGATTCATCCCTCCACTTT.

The chain links TRBV20-1 to TRBJ2-7; tentative D call: TRBD2 (5 bases). V lost 3 bases and J 5 bases, leaving 14 bases between the germline ends. The CDR3 length is 13 residues. From germline, CDR1 is DFQATT and CDR2 SNEGSKA (reference sequence). The CDR3 DNA reads as TGCAGTGCTAGGCCCCCCCCCGGGGACGAGCAGTACTTC. Translation: CSARPPPGDEQYF.

This clonotype was seen a handful of times. This chain links TRBV24-1 with TRBJ2-1; perhaps TRBD2 as D (5 bases). Germline V gene data show CDR1 as KGHDR and CDR2 as SFDVKD. The CDR3 covers 16 residues. V gave up 4 bases and J gave up 1 base, with 13 bases separating them. CDR3 sequence: CATSDQRAESYNEQFF. CDR3 nucleotide sequence: TGTGCCACCAGTGACCAAAGAGCGGAGTCCTACAATGAGCAGTTCTTC.

The chain is built from TRBV5-6 and TRBJ1-2; D remains ambiguous. Trimming pared 5 bases from V and 9 bases from J, leaving 14 bases between. The germline V gene has CDR1 SGHDT and CDR2 YYEEEE. The CDR3 is 12 residues long. The CDR3 spells CASSPGLKSYTF. The CDR3 DNA follows: TGTGCCAGCAGTCCCGGACTCAAGAGCTACACCTTC.

The chain carries TRBV11-3 and TRBJ2-3, with D possibly matching TRBD1 (6 bases). V lost 5 bases, J lost 4 bases, and 16 bases lay in between. This CDR3 comprises 15 residues. Germline CDR1 is SGHNT and CDR2 is YENEEA. The chain's CDR3 is CASSNRALGADTQYF. The CDR3 DNA reads TGTGCCAGCAGCAACAGGGCACTCGGAGCAGATACGCAGTATTTT.

The chain recombines TRBV15 with TRBJ2-7; D is ambiguous. The CDR3 consists of 13 residues. The V gene lost 0 bases and the J gene lost 2 bases, with 5 bases spanning the gap. Germline V gene lookup returns CDR1 LNHNV and CDR2 YYDKDF (reference sequence). CDR3 residues: CATSRDSAYEQYF. The DNA for the CDR3 is TGTGCCACCAGCAGAGATTCCGCCTACGAGCAGTACTTC.

As DNA, the CDR3 is TGTGCCAGCAGCGTACCGGGACCGAAGAACACTGAAGCTTTCTTT. Translation gives CASSVPGPKNTEAFF. V is TRBV5-4 and J is TRBJ1-1; a weak D match, TRBD1 (5 bases). The CDR3 runs 15 residues. Trimming left V 4 bases short and J 1 base short, with 14 bases between. Per germline, CDR1 SGHNT and CDR2 YYREEE (reference sequence).

The V and J genes are TRBV9 and TRBJ2-3; TRBD2 matches at 9 bases. V trimming: 0 bases; J trimming: 3 bases; junction bases outside the gene matches: 2. Germline CDR1 SGDLS, CDR2 YYNGEE. This CDR3 has 15 amino acids. The CDR3 DNA follows: TGTGCCAGCAGCGTAGTCGCGGGAGGGACAGATACGCAGTATTTT. Translated: CASSVVAGGTDTQYF. The whole variable domain, filled in from reference TRBV9 and TRBJ2-3, reads DSGVTQTPKHLITATGQRVTLRCSPRSGDLSVYWYQQSLDQGLQFLIQYYNGEERAKGNILERFSAQQFPDLHSELNLSSLELGDSALYFCASSVVAGGTDTQYFGPGTRLTVL.

A few counts support this clonotype. This sequence joins TRBV7-8 and TRBJ1-3; D remains ambiguous. Germline values: CDR1 SGHVS, CDR2 FQNEAQ. Trimming took off 1 base at V and 0 bases at J, with 10 bases between the two ends. The CDR3 has 16 residues. The CDR3 region has the DNA TGTGCCAGCAGCTTAGAGTGGCCGCTCTCTGGAAACACCATATATTTT. Protein sequence: CASSLEWPLSGNTIYF.

The chain links TRBV15 to TRBJ2-3; D may be TRBD1 or TRBD2 (5 bases each). This CDR3 has 14 amino acids. V lost 0 bases, J lost 5 bases, and 9 bases lay in between. Germline V gene data show CDR1 as LNHNV and CDR2 as YYDKDF (reference sequence). The CDR3 loop reads CATSRDPRGDTQYF. CDR3 bases: TGTGCCACCAGCAGAGATCCGAGGGGAGATACGCAGTATTTT.

The chain combines TRBV4-1 with TRBJ1-6, with TRBD1 matching over 7 bases. Germline trimming cut 0 bases from V and 6 bases from J; bases unmatched to any gene: 5. Germline CDR1 MGHRA, CDR2 YSYEKL. The CDR3 extends over 16 amino acids. CDR3 residues: CASSQEGTGVNSPLHF. In nucleotides, the CDR3 is TGCGCCAGCAGCCAAGAGGGAACAGGGGTTAATTCACCCCTCCACTTT.

The table lists this clonotype with a few counts. The chain is built from TRBV19 and TRBJ2-7; the D gene could be TRBD1 or TRBD2 (5 bases each). This CDR3 has 15 amino acids. The V end was cut by 6 bases, the J end by 0 bases, with 15 bases between. Per germline, CDR1 LNHDA and CDR2 SQIVND (reference sequence). The DNA of the CDR3 is TGTGCCAGTAGCCCAGGGACGGCCTTCTCCTACGAGCAGTACTTC. This gives the protein CASSPGTAFSYEQYF.

This rearrangement joins TRBV7-2 to TRBJ2-3, with no clear D. Germline loops: CDR1 SGHTA, CDR2 FQGNSA. Trimming removed 3 bases from V and 6 bases from J, with 16 bases in between. The CDR3 is made up of 15 amino acids. The CDR3 protein is CASSFRGPTADTQYF. Written as DNA, the CDR3 is TGTGCCAGCAGCTTTCGTGGCCCGACGGCGGATACGCAGTATTTT.

The chain carries TRBV19 and TRBJ2-3; TRBD2 matches at 14 bases. Trimming took 0 bases from V and 4 from J; bases not matched to a gene: 9. The CDR3 length is 19 residues. Germline V gene data show CDR1 as LNHDA and CDR2 as SQIVND (reference sequence). The CDR3 protein is CASSIDPPGLAGDSDTQYF. The CDR3 coding sequence is TGTGCCAGTAGTATAGATCCTCCGGGACTAGCGGGAGATTCAGATACGCAGTATTTT.